The 23 T cell receptor beta chains presented below share a single source sample, sequenced in a study of T cells in localized non-small cell lung cancer. Assay: immunoSEQ multiplex PCR; the TCRdb copy retains only in-frame clones and omits some. The table shows 23,000 or so clones, with around 85% occurring only once. The sample consisted of peripheral blood, taken before any cancer treatment. These receptors all stem from a male donor aged 60 or older with stage II squamous cell lung carcinoma.

The chain couples TRBV18 to TRBJ1-6; tentatively, D is TRBD1 (6 bases). V gave up 3 bases and J gave up 9 bases, with 15 bases separating them. Germline V gives CDR1 KGHSH, CDR2 LQKENI. The CDR3 is 15 residues long. The CDR3: CASSPGGPRGSPLHF. In DNA form, the CDR3 reads TGTGCCAGCTCACCTGGGGGGCCCCGGGGTTCACCCCTCCACTTT.

The chain recombines TRBV21-1 with TRBJ1-4; the table's D call of TRBD1 was not tested on the DNA. TRBV21-1 is a pseudogene. This CDR3 is built from 22 residues. The CDR3 DNA follows: TGTGCCAGCAGCAGGAATGGTACCCTATACAGGGGGCGAATGCCAACTAATGAAAAACTGTTTTTT. Amino acids: CASSRNGTLYRGRMPTNEKLFF.

The genes are TRBV6-5 and TRBJ1-5; D is unresolved. CDR3 length equals 14 residues. In germline, CDR1 is MNHEY, CDR2 SVGAGI. Deletions cut 5 bases from V and 2 bases from J, with 10 bases between. Written as DNA, the CDR3 is TGTGCCAGCAGTCCCAGCCAGGGCAATCAGCCCCAGCATTTT. Encoded protein: CASSPSQGNQPQHF.

This clone was seen only once. This chain uses TRBV6-6 with TRBJ2-7; no clear D gene. Germline values: CDR1 MNHNY, CDR2 SVGAGI (reference sequence). V was cut by 4 bases and J by 1 base, with 14 bases left in between. The CDR3 loop spans 15 amino acids. The CDR3 region has the DNA TGTGCCAGCAGTTCCCGGGCCGAGCCATCCTACGAGCAGTACTTC. This gives the protein CASSSRAEPSYEQYF.

The gene calls are TRBV9 and TRBJ1-5, with D hard to call. The germline V and J ends were trimmed by 0 bases and 4 bases, with 5 bases remaining between them. Per the germline V gene, CDR1 is SGDLS and CDR2 is YYNGEE. The CDR3 contains 13 residues. As DNA, the CDR3 is TGTGCCAGCAGCGTAGCGGAGAATCAGCCCCAGCATTTT. It encodes CASSVAENQPQHF.

V is TRBV5-6 and J is TRBJ2-2; 8 positions agree with TRBD1. Looked up from germline, CDR1 is SGHDT and CDR2 is YYEEEE. V was pared by 3 bases and J by 7 bases, with 11 bases of the junction left unmatched. The CDR3 is made up of 16 amino acids. CDR3 nucleotides: TGTGCCAGCAGCTCTACCCCAGGGGGCCGGATCGGGGAGCTGTTTTTT. Translation gives CASSSTPGGRIGELFF.

Here the CDR3 reads CASSSSLGGGEKLFF. The CDR3, as DNA: TGTGCCAGCAGCTCTTCCTTAGGGGGAGGAGAAAAACTGTTTTTT. The chain recombines TRBV5-4 with TRBJ1-4, with D perhaps matching TRBD1 (6 bases). V lost 3 bases, J lost 8 bases, and 17 bases lay in between. This CDR3 region has 15 residues. CDR1 is SGHNT, CDR2 YYREEE, per germline (reference sequence).

The chain combines TRBV7-8 with TRBJ2-7; D remains unclear. The germline V gene encodes CDR1 SGHVS and CDR2 FQNEAQ. This CDR3 comprises 13 residues. V was clipped by 7 bases and J by 0 bases, with 10 bases between them. CDR3 region: CASNTPPSYEQYF. The CDR3 DNA reads TGTGCCAGCAACACCCCACCCTCCTACGAGCAGTACTTC.

This chain uses TRBV6-6 with TRBJ2-1; D is ambiguous. V lost 5 bases to trimming and J lost 5 bases, with 19 bases between them. The CDR3 is 16 amino acids. CDR1 is MNHNY and CDR2 is SVGAGI in the germline V gene (reference sequence). The CDR3 spells CASSPRWATHDNEQFF. CDR3 DNA sequence: TGTGCCAGCAGTCCGCGTTGGGCAACCCATGACAATGAGCAGTTCTTC.

The chain employs TRBV10-3 and TRBJ1-5, with a possible D match to TRBD1 (6 bases). Looked up from germline, CDR1 is ENHRY and CDR2 is SYGVKD. This CDR3 has 15 residues. The V end was cut by 0 bases, the J end by 6 bases, with 12 bases between. The CDR3, as DNA: TGTGCCATCAGTGAGTCCGAGGGGGAGGTTCAGCCCCAGCATTTT. This encodes CAISESEGEVQPQHF.

This sequence joins TRBV5-4 and TRBJ2-2; 11 nucleotides match TRBD2. In germline, CDR1 is SGHNT, CDR2 YYREEE (reference sequence). The ends lost 1 base at V and 7 bases at J; junction bases unmatched: 12. This CDR3 comprises 18 residues. CDR3 DNA: TGTGCCAGCAGCTTGCGGTTACTAGCGGGGGCTGCGAGCGGGGAGCTGTTTTTT. Amino acids: CASSLRLLAGAASGELFF.

The rearrangement links TRBV4-3 to TRBJ1-2; D is unclear. Trimming left V 0 bases short and J 8 bases short, with 10 bases between. The germline V gene encodes CDR1 LGHNA and CDR2 YSLEER. This CDR3 has 13 residues. CDR3 coding DNA: TGCGCCAGCAGCCAAGAGGGTTTCGGGGGCTACACCTTC. It codes for CASSQEGFGGYTF.

This chain joins TRBV4-1 and TRBJ1-2, with D unclear. Germline V gives CDR1 MGHRA, CDR2 YSYEKL. The V gene lost 1 base and the J gene lost 2 bases, with 8 bases spanning the gap. The CDR3 runs 14 residues. The CDR3 DNA reads TGCGCCAGCAGCCAAGGGCGGTTAAACTATGGCTACACCTTC. Residues: CASSQGRLNYGYTF.

Only a few counts were recorded for this clone. The CDR3 spells CASSLHSGGTQYF. In nucleotides, the CDR3 is TGTGCCAGCAGCTTACACTCAGGCGGGACCCAGTACTTC. This rearrangement joins TRBV11-2 to TRBJ2-5; D gene uncertain. V was clipped by 2 bases and J by 7 bases, with 11 bases between them. The CDR3 is 13 residues long. Per the germline V gene, CDR1 is SGHAT and CDR2 is FQNNGV.

This chain joins TRBV5-1 and TRBJ2-5; 9 bases align to TRBD2. The junction had 6 bases not matched to a gene; V was cut back by 4 bases and J by 2 bases. The V gene's germline CDR1 is SGHRS and CDR2 YFSETQ. This CDR3 comprises 15 residues. CDR3 in DNA: TGCGCCAGCAGCACCGCGGGGGGGCGACAAGAGACCCAGTACTTC. It translates to CASSTAGGRQETQYF.

The V and J genes are TRBV4-3 and TRBJ1-4; D not certain. The CDR3 extends over 14 amino acids. Germline V CDR1 and CDR2: LGHNA, YSLEER. V lost 4 bases and J lost 5, with 11 bases in between. CDR3 amino acids: CASSPRATNEKLFF. Here the CDR3 DNA reads TGCGCCAGCAGCCCCCGGGCTACGAATGAAAAACTGTTTTTT.

V is TRBV6-6 and J is TRBJ1-3; D is uncertain. The CDR3 consists of 16 residues. Per the germline V gene, CDR1 is MNHNY and CDR2 is SVGAGI (reference sequence). The germline V and J ends were trimmed by 5 bases and 2 bases, with 16 bases remaining between them. CDR3 in DNA: TGTGCCAGCAGTACCATGATCGGGGTAACTGGAAACACCATATATTTT. It specifies CASSTMIGVTGNTIYF.

This rearrangement joins TRBV5-4 to TRBJ2-2; perhaps D is TRBD1 or TRBD2 (5 bases each). Germline values: CDR1 SGHNT, CDR2 YYREEE (reference sequence). V lost 2 bases and J lost 4, with 18 bases in between. CDR3 size: 17 residues. CDR3 residues: CASSLGTGLIGTGELFF. The CDR3 DNA follows: TGTGCCAGCAGCTTAGGAACAGGACTGATCGGCACCGGGGAGCTGTTTTTT.

The chain uses TRBV23-1 and TRBJ2-1; D uncertain. TRBV23-1 counts as an open reading frame of uncertain function. Trimming took off 4 bases at V and 0 bases at J, with 4 bases between the two ends. This CDR3 comprises 13 residues. CDR3 sequence (DNA): TGCGCCAGCAGTCTAAGCTCCTACAATGAGCAGTTCTTC. This encodes CASSLSSYNEQFF.

The CDR3, as DNA: TGCGCCAGCAGCTTAACGGGACAGGGCTACGAGCAGTACTTC. Residues: CASSLTGQGYEQYF. The chain recombines TRBV5-1 with TRBJ2-7; 9 nucleotides agree with TRBD1. This CDR3 has 14 amino acids. Germline CDR1 SGHRS, CDR2 YFSETQ. With 2 bases clipped from V and 3 bases from J, the junction kept 3 bases outside the gene matches.

The chain is built from TRBV6-1 and TRBJ1-1, with unresolved D. Germline V gene data show CDR1 as MNHNS and CDR2 as SASEGT. The CDR3 extends over 14 amino acids. V was clipped by 6 bases and J by 7 bases, with 18 bases between them. The CDR3 nucleotides read TGTGCCAGCAGCGCCCGCGACCCCGAGGATGAAGCTTTCTTT. It encodes CASSARDPEDEAFF.

The chain employs TRBV28 and TRBJ1-1; D might be TRBD1 (5 bases). Trimming cost V 6 bases and J 0 bases, with 11 bases left between them. The V gene's germline CDR1 is MDHEN and CDR2 SYDVKM. This CDR3 comprises 14 residues. The CDR3 sequence is CASRLRGMNTEAFF. Written as DNA, the CDR3 is TGTGCCAGCAGACTCCGGGGGATGAACACTGAAGCTTTCTTT.

The chain carries TRBV4-1 and TRBJ1-2; D unclear. The CDR3 runs 17 residues. V lost 0 bases, J lost 0 bases, and 14 bases lay in between. Per germline, CDR1 MGHRA and CDR2 YSYEKL. The CDR3 DNA reads as TGCGCCAGCAGCCAAGATAGGGCAGCCCCACCTAACTATGGCTACACCTTC. Translating gives CASSQDRAAPPNYGYTF.